Here is one T cell receptor (beta chain) with its context. What it binds is unknown. This sample stems from a study of early T cells in non-severe SARS-CoV-2 infection. The wider study: Sequenced material consisted of bulk RNA (from unsorted whole blood), and chains were unpaired.

Unique molecular identifiers (one per individual cDNA molecule) were attached. TCRdb processed the 5' RACE reads anew with MiXCR; each CDR3 protein has one entry. The top ten clones hold about 3.1% of a sample with around 52,000 distinct CDR3 sequences, roughly 12% of them seen once. V lost 4 bases, J lost 0 bases, and 10 bases lay in between. The CDR3 is 14 residues long. Germline V gene lookup returns CDR1 SGHRS and CDR2 YFSETQ. Study findings and constraints: VDJdb-based matching was biased toward anti-spike CD8 responses and missed private and CD4 specificities.

The sequenced material came from whole blood. The receptor was derived from an adult who was a healthcare worker with PCR-confirmed SARS-CoV-2 infection or an uninfected control (not recorded which). The chain employs TRBV5-1 and TRBJ1-1; D remains unclear. CDR3 loop: CASSQTSVNTEAFF. The CDR3 DNA follows: TGCGCCAGCAGCCAGACCAGTGTGAACACTGAAGCTTTCTTT.